This TCR beta chain was profiled in a study of cytomegalovirus exposure and HLA in healthy donors. Overall study: For the approximately 410 genotyped donors, 80% to 90% fell within the Caucasian-associated ancestry cluster. Study-wide results and limits: Among the sequence variants, a highly shared cluster was likely an artifact of sequencing. The authors later linked a missense DCLRE1C variant to TCR beta V- and J-gene trimming. When presence/absence was analysed, sequencing depth was taken to be roughly uniform across donors.

Remarks on this clone: Its target is unknown.

The PCR employed 60 Vbeta primers together with 13 Jbeta primers. Sequencing used immunoSEQ multiplex PCR; TCRdb keeps in-frame clones, though not all of them. Recorded for this sample: 100,000 to 150,000 clones. The germline V gene has CDR1 LNHDA and CDR2 SQIVND (reference sequence). V lost 8 bases to trimming and J lost 6 bases; unmatched junction nucleotides: 7. The CDR3 spans 13 residues. The chain carries TRBV19 and TRBJ2-1, with 7 bases identical to TRBD1. This TCR derives from a middle-aged woman in good health and CMV-seronegative. The sequenced sample consisted of PBMCs. The chain's CDR3 is CASEGRGFNEQFF. The CDR3 DNA reads as TGTGCCAGTGAGGGCAGGGGGTTCAATGAGCAGTTCTTC.